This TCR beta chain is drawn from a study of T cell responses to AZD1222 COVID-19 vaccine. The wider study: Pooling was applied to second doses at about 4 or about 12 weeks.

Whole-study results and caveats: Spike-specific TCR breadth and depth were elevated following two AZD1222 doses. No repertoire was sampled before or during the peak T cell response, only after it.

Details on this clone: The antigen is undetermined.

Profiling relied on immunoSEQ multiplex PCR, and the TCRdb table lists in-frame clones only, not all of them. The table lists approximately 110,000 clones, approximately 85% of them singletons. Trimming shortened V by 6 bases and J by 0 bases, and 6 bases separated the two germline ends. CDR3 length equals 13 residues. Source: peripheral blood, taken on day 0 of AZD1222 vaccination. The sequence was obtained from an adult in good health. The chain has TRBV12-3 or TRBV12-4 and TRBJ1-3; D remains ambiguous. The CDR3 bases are TGTGCCAGCAGGCAAGACTCTGGAAACACCATATATTTT. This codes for CASRQDSGNTIYF.